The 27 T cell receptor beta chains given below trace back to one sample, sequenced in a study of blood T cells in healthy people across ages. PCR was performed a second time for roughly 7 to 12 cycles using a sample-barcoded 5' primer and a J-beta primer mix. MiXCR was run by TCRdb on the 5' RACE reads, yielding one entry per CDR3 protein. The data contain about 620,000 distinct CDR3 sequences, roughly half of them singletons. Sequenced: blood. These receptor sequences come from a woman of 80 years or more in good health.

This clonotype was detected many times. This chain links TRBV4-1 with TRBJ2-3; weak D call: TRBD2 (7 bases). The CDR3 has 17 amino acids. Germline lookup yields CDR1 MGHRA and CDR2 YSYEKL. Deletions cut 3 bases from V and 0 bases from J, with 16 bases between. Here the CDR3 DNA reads TGCGCCAGCAGCCAGCAAGGGGGTAGCGGGAGCACAGATACGCAGTATTTT. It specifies CASSQQGGSGSTDTQYF.

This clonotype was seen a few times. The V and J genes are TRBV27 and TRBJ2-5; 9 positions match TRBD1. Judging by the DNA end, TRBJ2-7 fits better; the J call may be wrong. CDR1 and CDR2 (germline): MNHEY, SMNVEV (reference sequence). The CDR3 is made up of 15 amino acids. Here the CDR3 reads CASSLGGTGTYEQYF. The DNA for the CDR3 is TGTGCCAGCAGTTTGGGAGGGACAGGGACCTACGAGCAGTACTTC.

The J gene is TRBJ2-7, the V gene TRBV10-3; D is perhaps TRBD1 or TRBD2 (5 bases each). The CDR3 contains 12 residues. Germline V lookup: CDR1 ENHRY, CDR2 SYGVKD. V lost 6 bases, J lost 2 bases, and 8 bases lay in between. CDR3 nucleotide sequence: TGTGCCATCAGCGGGACCCCCTACGAGCAGTACTTC. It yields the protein CAISGTPYEQYF.

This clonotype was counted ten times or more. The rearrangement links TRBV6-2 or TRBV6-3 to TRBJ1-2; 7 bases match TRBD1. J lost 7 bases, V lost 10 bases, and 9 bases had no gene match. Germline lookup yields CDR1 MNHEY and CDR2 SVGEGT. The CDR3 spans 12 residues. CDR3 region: CATRNKGAGYTF. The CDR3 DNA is TGTGCCACCCGAAATAAGGGGGCTGGCTACACCTTC.

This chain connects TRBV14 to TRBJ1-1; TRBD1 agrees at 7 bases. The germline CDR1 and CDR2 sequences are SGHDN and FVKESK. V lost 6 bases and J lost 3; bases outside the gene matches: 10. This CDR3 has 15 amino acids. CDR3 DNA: TGTGCCAGCAGACGGACAGGAATGCGGGACACTGAAGCTTTCTTT. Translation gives CASRRTGMRDTEAFF.

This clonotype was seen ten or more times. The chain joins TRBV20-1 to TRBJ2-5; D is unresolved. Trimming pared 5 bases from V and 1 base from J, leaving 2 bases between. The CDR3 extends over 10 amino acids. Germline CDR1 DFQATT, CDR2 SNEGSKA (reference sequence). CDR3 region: CSALQETQYF. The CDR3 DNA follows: TGCAGTGCTCTCCAAGAGACCCAGTACTTC.

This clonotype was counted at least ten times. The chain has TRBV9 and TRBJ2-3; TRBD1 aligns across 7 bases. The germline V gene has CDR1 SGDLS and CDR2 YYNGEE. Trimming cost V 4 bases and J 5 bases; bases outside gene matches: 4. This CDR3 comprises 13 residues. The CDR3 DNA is TGTGCCAGCAGCCCAGACAGGGAAGATACGCAGTATTTT. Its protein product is CASSPDREDTQYF.

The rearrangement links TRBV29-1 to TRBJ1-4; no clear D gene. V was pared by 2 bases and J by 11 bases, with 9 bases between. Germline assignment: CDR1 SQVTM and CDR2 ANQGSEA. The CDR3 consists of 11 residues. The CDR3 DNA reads TGCAGCGTTGAACGGGGTGGGAAACTGTTTTTT. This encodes CSVERGGKLFF.

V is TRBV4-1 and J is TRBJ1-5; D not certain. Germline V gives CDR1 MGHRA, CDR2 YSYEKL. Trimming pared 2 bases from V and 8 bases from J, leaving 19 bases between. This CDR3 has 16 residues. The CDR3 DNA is TGCGCCAGCAGCCAACGTACGGGCACTTCCTGGGAGCCCCAGCATTTT. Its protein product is CASSQRTGTSWEPQHF.

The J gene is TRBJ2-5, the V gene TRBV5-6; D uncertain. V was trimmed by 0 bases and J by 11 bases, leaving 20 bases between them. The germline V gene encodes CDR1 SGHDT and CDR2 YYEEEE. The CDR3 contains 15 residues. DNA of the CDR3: TGTGCCAGCAGCTTGGGTCGTCTCTCCAACAATGAGCAGTACTTC. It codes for CASSLGRLSNNEQYF.

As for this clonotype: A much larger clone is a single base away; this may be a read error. The CDR3 sequence is CASRLYTPWVDTRYF. CDR3 DNA sequence: TGTGCCAGCAGGCTATATACACCTTGGGTAGATACGCGGTATTTT. The chain couples TRBV6-5 to TRBJ2-3; no definite D call. Germline CDR1 and CDR2: MNHEY and SVGAGI. The CDR3 covers 15 residues.

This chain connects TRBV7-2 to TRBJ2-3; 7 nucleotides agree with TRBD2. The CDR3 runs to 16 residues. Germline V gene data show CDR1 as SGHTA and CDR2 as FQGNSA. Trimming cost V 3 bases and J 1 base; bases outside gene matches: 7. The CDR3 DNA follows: TGTGCCAGCAGCTTGAGGCGGGGGAGGGGCACAGATACGCAGTATTTT. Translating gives CASSLRRGRGTDTQYF.

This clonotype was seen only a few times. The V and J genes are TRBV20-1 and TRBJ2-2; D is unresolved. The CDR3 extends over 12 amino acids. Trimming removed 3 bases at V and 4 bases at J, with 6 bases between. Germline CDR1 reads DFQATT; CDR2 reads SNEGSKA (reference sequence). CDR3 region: CSARVSTGELFF. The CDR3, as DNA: TGCAGTGCTAGGGTGTCCACCGGGGAGCTGTTTTTT.

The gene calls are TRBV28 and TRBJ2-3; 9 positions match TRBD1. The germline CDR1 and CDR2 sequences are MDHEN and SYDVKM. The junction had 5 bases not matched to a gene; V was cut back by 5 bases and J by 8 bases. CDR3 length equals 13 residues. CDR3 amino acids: CASSLQGAGTQYF. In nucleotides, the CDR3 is TGTGCCAGCAGTCTACAGGGGGCAGGTACGCAGTATTTT.

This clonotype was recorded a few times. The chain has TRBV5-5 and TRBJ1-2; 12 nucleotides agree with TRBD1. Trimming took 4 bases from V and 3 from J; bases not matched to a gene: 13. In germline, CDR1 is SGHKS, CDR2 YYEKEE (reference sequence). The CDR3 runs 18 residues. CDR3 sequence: CASSPLSGTGGGYYGYTF. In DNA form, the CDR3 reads TGTGCCAGCAGCCCTCTTTCTGGGACAGGGGGCGGATACTATGGCTACACCTTC.

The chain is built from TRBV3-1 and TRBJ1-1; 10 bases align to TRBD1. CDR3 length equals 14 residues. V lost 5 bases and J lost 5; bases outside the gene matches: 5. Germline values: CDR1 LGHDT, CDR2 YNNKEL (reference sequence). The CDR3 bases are TGTGCCAGCAGCGGGGACAGGGGATGGACTGAAGCTTTCTTT. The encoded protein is CASSGDRGWTEAFF.

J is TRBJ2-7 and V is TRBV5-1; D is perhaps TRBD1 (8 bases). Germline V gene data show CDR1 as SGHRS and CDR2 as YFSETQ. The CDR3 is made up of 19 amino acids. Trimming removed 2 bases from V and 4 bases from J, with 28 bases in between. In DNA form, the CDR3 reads TGCGCCAGCAGCTTAACCGGGACAGGCCAACTAGCGAGGGAGTACGAGCAGTACTTC. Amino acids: CASSLTGTGQLAREYEQYF.

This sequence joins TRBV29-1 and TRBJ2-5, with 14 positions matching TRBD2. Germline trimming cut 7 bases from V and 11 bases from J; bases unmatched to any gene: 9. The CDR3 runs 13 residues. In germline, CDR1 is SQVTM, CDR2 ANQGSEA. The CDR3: CSAGTSGSDEQYF. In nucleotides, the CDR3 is TGCAGCGCTGGGACTAGCGGGAGTGATGAGCAGTACTTC. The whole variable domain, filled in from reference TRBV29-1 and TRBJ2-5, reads SAVISQKPSRDICQRGTSLTIQCQVDSQVTMMFWYRQQPGQSLTLIATANQGSEATYESGFVIDKFPISRPNLTFSTLTVSNMSPEDSSIYLCSAGTSGSDEQYFGPGTRLLVL.

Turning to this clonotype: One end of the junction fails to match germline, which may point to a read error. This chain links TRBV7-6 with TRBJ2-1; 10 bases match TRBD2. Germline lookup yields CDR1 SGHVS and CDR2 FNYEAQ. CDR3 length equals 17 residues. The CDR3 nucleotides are TGTGCCGGCAGCTTAGCCCTGAGAACTAGCGGGACCTACGAGCAGTTCTTC. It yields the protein CAGSLALRTSGTYEQFF.

The CDR3: CASRGGEQFF. CDR3 sequence (DNA): TGTGCCAGCAGGGGAGGTGAGCAGTTCTTC. The V and J genes are TRBV7-9 and TRBJ2-1, with D perhaps TRBD2 (6 bases). Per the germline V gene, CDR1 is SEHNR and CDR2 is FQNEAQ (reference sequence). V dropped 6 bases and J dropped 9 bases, with 6 bases sitting between them. The CDR3 consists of 10 residues.

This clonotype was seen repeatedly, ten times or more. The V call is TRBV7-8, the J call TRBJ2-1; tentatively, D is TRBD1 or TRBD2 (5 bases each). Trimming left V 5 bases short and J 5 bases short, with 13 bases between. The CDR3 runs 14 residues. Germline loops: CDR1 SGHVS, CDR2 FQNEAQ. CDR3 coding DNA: TGTGCCAGCAGCCCGGGACCAATAAACAATGAGCAGTTCTTC. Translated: CASSPGPINNEQFF.

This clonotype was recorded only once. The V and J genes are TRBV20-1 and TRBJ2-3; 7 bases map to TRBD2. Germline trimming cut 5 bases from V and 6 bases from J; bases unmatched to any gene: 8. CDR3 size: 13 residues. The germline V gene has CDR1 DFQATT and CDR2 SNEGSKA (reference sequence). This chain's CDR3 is CSAPRTSSDTQYF. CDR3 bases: TGCAGTGCTCCCCGGACTAGTTCGGATACGCAGTATTTT.

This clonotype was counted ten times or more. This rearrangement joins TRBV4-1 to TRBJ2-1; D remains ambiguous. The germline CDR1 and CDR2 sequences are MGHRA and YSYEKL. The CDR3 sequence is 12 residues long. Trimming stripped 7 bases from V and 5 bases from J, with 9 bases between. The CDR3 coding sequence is TGCGCCAGCAAGACTGGAGACAATGAGCAGTTCTTC. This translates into CASKTGDNEQFF.

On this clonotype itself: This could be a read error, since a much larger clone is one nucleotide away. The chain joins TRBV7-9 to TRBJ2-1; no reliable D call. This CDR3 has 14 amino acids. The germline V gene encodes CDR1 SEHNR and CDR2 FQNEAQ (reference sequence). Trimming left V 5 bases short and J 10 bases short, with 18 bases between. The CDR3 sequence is CASSGVIGSYEQFF. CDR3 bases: TGTGCCAGCAGCGGGGTCATTGGCTCCTACGAGCAGTTCTTC.

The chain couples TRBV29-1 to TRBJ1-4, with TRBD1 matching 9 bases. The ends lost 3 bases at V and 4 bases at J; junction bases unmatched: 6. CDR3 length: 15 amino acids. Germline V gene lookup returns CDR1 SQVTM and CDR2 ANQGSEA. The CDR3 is CSVEWTGVVNEKLFF. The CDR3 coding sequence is TGCAGCGTTGAGTGGACAGGGGTGGTTAATGAAAAACTGTTTTTT.

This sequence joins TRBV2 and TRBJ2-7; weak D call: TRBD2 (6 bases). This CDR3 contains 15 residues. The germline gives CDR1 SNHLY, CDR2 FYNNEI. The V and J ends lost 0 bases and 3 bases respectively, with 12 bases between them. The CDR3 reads CASSEAPGTVYEQYF. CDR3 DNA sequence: TGTGCCAGCAGTGAAGCCCCCGGGACTGTCTACGAGCAGTACTTC.

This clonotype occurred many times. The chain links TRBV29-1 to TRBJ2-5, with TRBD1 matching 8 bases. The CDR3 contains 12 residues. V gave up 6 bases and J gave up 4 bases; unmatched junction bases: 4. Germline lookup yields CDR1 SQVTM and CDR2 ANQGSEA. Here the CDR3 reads CSVTGGGETQYF. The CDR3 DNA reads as TGCAGCGTAACAGGGGGTGGAGAGACCCAGTACTTC.